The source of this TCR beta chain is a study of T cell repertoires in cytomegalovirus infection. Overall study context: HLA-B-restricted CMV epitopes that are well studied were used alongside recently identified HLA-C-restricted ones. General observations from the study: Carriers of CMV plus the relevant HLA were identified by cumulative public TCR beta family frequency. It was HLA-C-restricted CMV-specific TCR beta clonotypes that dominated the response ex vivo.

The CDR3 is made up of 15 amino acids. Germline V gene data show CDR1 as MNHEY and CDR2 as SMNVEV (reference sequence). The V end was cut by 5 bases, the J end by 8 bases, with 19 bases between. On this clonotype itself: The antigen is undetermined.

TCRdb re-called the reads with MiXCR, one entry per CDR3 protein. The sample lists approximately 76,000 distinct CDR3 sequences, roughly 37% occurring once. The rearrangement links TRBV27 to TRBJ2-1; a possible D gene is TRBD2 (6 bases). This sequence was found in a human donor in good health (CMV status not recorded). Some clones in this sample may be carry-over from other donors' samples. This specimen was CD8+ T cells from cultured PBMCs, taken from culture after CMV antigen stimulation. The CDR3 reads CASSLGGLYLHEQFF. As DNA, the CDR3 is TGTGCCAGCAGTCTCGGGGGACTTTATCTCCATGAGCAGTTCTTC.